This T cell receptor (beta chain) was obtained from a study of Ad26.COV2.S vaccination and SARS-CoV-2 variants. The CDR3 runs to 15 residues. Germline V gene sequence: CDR1 MDHEN, CDR2 SYDVKM. V shed 2 bases and J shed 0 bases, with 8 bases lying between them. Study-wide points: Vaccine and placebo groups showed comparable non-spike TCR breadth. From the TCR breadth and depth analyses, total T cell responses may have been underestimated. Marked by substantial breadth, spike-specific CD8+ and CD4+ T cell responses were reportedly seen after vaccination.

Worth noting for this clone: Antigen specificity is unknown.

Only in-frame clones appear in the TCRdb table, and some are missing; sequencing was by immunoSEQ multiplex PCR. The sample lists tens of thousands of clones, around 82% seen once, with approximately 15% in the top ten. Sequencing was performed on peripheral blood, taken after recovery from COVID-19. The chain is built from TRBV28 and TRBJ1-3; a possible D gene is TRBD1 (5 bases). The TCR comes from a human donor who had recovered from COVID-19. CDR3 protein: CASSLGQVSGNTIYF. The CDR3, as DNA: TGTGCCAGCAGTTTAGGACAAGTCTCTGGAAACACCATATATTTT.